The 21 T cell receptor beta chains reported below all come from one sample, sequenced in a study of cytomegalovirus exposure and HLA in healthy donors. PCR employed 60 Vbeta and 13 Jbeta primers. The assay was immunoSEQ multiplex PCR, and TCRdb's table has in-frame clones only and misses some. The repertoire holds approximately 120,000 clones, with about 81% as singletons. Input material: PBMCs. The origin of the receptors is a woman in her 30s in good health and CMV-seronegative.

The rearrangement links TRBV7-9 to TRBJ2-7; 11 bases fit TRBD2. This CDR3 comprises 15 residues. Germline CDR1 is SEHNR and CDR2 is FQNEAQ (reference sequence). Unmatched junction bases numbered 4, after V lost 3 bases and J lost 3 bases. The CDR3 reads CASSLTSGAFYEQYF. In DNA form, the CDR3 reads TGTGCCAGCAGCTTGACTAGCGGGGCATTCTACGAGCAGTACTTC.

The V and J genes are TRBV30 and TRBJ2-7; TRBD2 matches 11 bases. The CDR3 is made up of 16 amino acids. The V segment lost 2 bases and the J segment 1 base; nucleotides outside the gene matches: 7. Germline loops: CDR1 GTSNPN, CDR2 SVGIG (reference sequence). The CDR3 DNA follows: TGTGCCTGGAGTTCCTTTGGGACTAGCGGTTCCTACGAGCAGTACTTC. This translates into CAWSSFGTSGSYEQYF.

In this sample, this clone turned up a few times. The rearrangement uses TRBV19 and TRBJ2-7, with a tentative D call TRBD1 (6 bases). From germline, CDR1 is LNHDA and CDR2 SQIVND (reference sequence). CDR3 length: 15 residues. V shed 2 bases and J shed 3 bases, with 14 bases lying between them. This CDR3 reads CASSIRKQGLYEQYF. The DNA for the CDR3 is TGTGCCAGTAGTATACGGAAACAGGGCCTCTACGAGCAGTACTTC.

V gene TRBV6-1 combines with J gene TRBJ1-1; 7 nucleotides agree with TRBD1. Per the germline V gene, CDR1 is MNHNS and CDR2 is SASEGT. The CDR3 runs 15 residues. Trimming removed 7 bases from V and 5 bases from J; junction bases left unmatched: 13. Here the CDR3 reads CASTQGTRQGTEAFF. In DNA, the CDR3 is TGTGCCAGCACCCAAGGGACCAGACAGGGTACTGAAGCTTTCTTT.

V is TRBV9 and J is TRBJ2-1; 12 positions agree with TRBD2. V was pared by 3 bases and J by 5 bases, with 3 bases of the junction left unmatched. This CDR3 is 15 amino acids long. Germline CDR1 SGDLS, CDR2 YYNGEE. For the CDR3, the DNA is TGTGCCAGCAGCGAACTAGCGGGGGGCAACAATGAGCAGTTCTTC. Protein: CASSELAGGNNEQFF.

V gene TRBV11-3 combines with J gene TRBJ2-5; D unclear. V shed 1 base and J shed 2 bases, with 8 bases lying between them. Germline-derived CDR1 and CDR2 are SGHNT and YENEEA. The CDR3 sequence is 14 residues long. The CDR3 bases are TGTGCCAGCAGCTTAGTTGGCAGGCAAGAGACCCAGTACTTC. Its protein product is CASSLVGRQETQYF.

V and J are TRBV7-6 and TRBJ2-1, with D maybe TRBD1 (6 bases). This CDR3 comprises 15 residues. From germline, CDR1 is SGHVS and CDR2 FNYEAQ. V shed 4 bases and J shed 7 bases, with 17 bases lying between them. CDR3 in DNA: TGTGCCAGCAGCTCCACGGGTACAGGGACGAATGAGCAGTTCTTC. Its protein product is CASSSTGTGTNEQFF.

This clone was seen more than once but under ten times. This rearrangement joins TRBV5-6 to TRBJ1-4, with TRBD1 as a possible D gene (6 bases). This CDR3 spans 16 amino acids. Germline-derived CDR1 and CDR2 are SGHDT and YYEEEE. The germline V and J ends were trimmed by 4 bases and 3 bases, with 16 bases remaining between them. In DNA, the CDR3 is TGTGCCAGCAGCCACACCAGGGGAATCGCTAATGAAAAACTGTTTTTT. Protein product: CASSHTRGIANEKLFF.

This clone was seen only once. The chain is built from TRBV10-3 and TRBJ2-3; 7 bases line up with TRBD1. V gave up 6 bases and J gave up 4 bases; unmatched junction bases: 10. CDR3 size: 15 residues. Germline V CDR1 and CDR2: ENHRY, SYGVKD. The CDR3, as DNA: TGTGCCATCAGCCCCAGACAGGGAAGGGCAGATACGCAGTATTTT. It translates to CAISPRQGRADTQYF.

Points on this clone: The same CDR3 arises from other DNA sequences in this sample as well. The rearrangement joins TRBV6-5 to TRBJ2-7; TRBD2 is a possible D gene (5 bases). V was pared by 4 bases and J by 3 bases, with 16 bases between. CDR1 and CDR2 from the germline V gene are MNHEY and SVGAGI. The CDR3 consists of 15 residues. CDR3 bases: TGTGCCAGCAGTTCCGGGCTAGCTGGCGTCTACGAGCAGTACTTC. Translation gives CASSSGLAGVYEQYF.

The chain combines TRBV6-1 with TRBJ1-5; a possible D gene is TRBD1 (6 bases). The germline gives CDR1 MNHNS, CDR2 SASEGT. The CDR3 runs to 15 residues. V was clipped by 3 bases and J by 1 base, with 10 bases between them. CDR3 residues: CASSDNRASNQPQHF. The CDR3, as DNA: TGTGCCAGCAGTGACAACAGGGCCAGCAATCAGCCCCAGCATTTT.

The rearrangement links TRBV14 to TRBJ1-3; a weak D match, TRBD1 (6 bases). This CDR3 is built from 16 residues. V lost 4 bases and J lost 3, with 16 bases in between. Germline CDR1 reads SGHDN; CDR2 reads FVKESK. CDR3 in DNA: TGTGCCAGCAGCCCAGGACAGTTGATGTATGGAAACACCATATATTTT. Protein sequence: CASSPGQLMYGNTIYF. The whole variable domain, filled in from reference TRBV14 and TRBJ1-3, reads EAGVTQFPSHSVIEKGQTVTLRCDPISGHDNLYWYRRVMGKEIKFLLHFVKESKQDESGMPNNRFLAERTGGTYSTLKVQPAELEDSGVYFCASSPGQLMYGNTIYFGEGSWLTVV.

The rearrangement uses TRBV11-2 and TRBJ2-3; possibly TRBD1 for D (7 bases). V lost 1 base, J lost 6 bases, and 17 bases lay in between. Germline CDR1 SGHAT, CDR2 FQNNGV. CDR3 length: 16 amino acids. The CDR3 bases are TGTGCCAGCAGCTTAGCGGGACAGTTGGCGGGGGATACGCAGTATTTT. This sequence encodes CASSLAGQLAGDTQYF.

The chain links TRBV11-2 to TRBJ1-6, with D possibly TRBD1 on 5 matching bases. CDR3 size: 16 residues. Trimming stripped 5 bases from V and 8 bases from J, with 19 bases between. CDR1 is SGHAT and CDR2 is FQNNGV in the germline V gene. The CDR3 loop is CASSPRGVRGDSPLHF. DNA for the CDR3: TGTGCCAGCAGCCCGCGGGGGGTTCGCGGAGATTCACCCCTCCACTTT.

This clone was recorded a few times. The sample carries other DNA sequences with the same CDR3. The V gene is TRBV14, the J gene TRBJ1-2; possible D gene TRBD1, 6 bases. This CDR3 comprises 14 residues. Trimming took off 4 bases at V and 4 bases at J, with 13 bases between the two ends. From germline, CDR1 is SGHDN and CDR2 FVKESK. Written as DNA, the CDR3 is TGTGCCAGCAGCCCTCGGGTAGGGGGCTATGGCTACACCTTC. This sequence encodes CASSPRVGGYGYTF.

The chain carries TRBV7-6 and TRBJ2-5, with 7 bases that match TRBD1. The V gene end was trimmed by 6 bases and the J gene end by 4 bases; junction bases not matched to a gene: 17. The CDR3 length is 17 residues. Germline V lookup: CDR1 SGHVS, CDR2 FNYEAQ. The CDR3 loop reads CASRPSSQYRGRETQYF. CDR3 nucleotide sequence: TGTGCCAGCAGGCCCTCGTCGCAGTACAGGGGTCGAGAGACCCAGTACTTC.

The chain carries TRBV5-1 and TRBJ2-1; the match to TRBD2 covers 8 bases. CDR3 length equals 16 residues. CDR1 and CDR2 from the germline V gene are SGHRS and YFSETQ. With V trimmed by 0 bases and J by 3 bases, 5 bases remained unmatched. CDR3: CASSLVRTSLYNEQFF. The CDR3 region has the DNA TGCGCCAGCAGCTTGGTTAGGACTAGCCTCTACAATGAGCAGTTCTTC.

This clone occurred a few times. V gene TRBV2 combines with J gene TRBJ2-1, with 8 bases that match TRBD1. The CDR3 is made up of 15 amino acids. CDR1 and CDR2 from the germline V gene are SNHLY and FYNNEI. Germline trimming cut 5 bases from V and 0 bases from J; bases unmatched to any gene: 3. The CDR3 region is CASSRDRSSYNEQFF. As DNA, the CDR3 is TGTGCCAGCAGTCGGGACAGGAGCTCCTACAATGAGCAGTTCTTC. Supplemented by reference TRBV2 and TRBJ2-1, the full variable domain reads EPEVTQTPSHQVTQMGQEVILRCVPISNHLYFYWYRQILGQKVEFLVSFYNNEISEKSEIFDDQFSVERPDGSNFTLKIRSTKLEDSAMYFCASSRDRSSYNEQFFGPGTRLTVL.

The rearrangement uses TRBV10-3 and TRBJ2-3; TRBD2 agrees at 10 bases. The CDR3 consists of 15 residues. Germline-derived CDR1 and CDR2 are ENHRY and SYGVKD. V was pared by 4 bases and J by 5 bases, with 6 bases of the junction left unmatched. CDR3 DNA: TGTGCCATCAGTGCAGCGGGGGGGCCCGGAGATACGCAGTATTTT. This sequence encodes CAISAAGGPGDTQYF.

V and J are TRBV28 and TRBJ1-2; the D gene is possibly TRBD1 (5 bases). Germline V gene sequence: CDR1 MDHEN, CDR2 SYDVKM. The CDR3 runs 13 residues. V lost 7 bases to trimming and J lost 3 bases, with 12 bases between them. DNA of the CDR3: TGTGCCAGCAACCCTCCGACAGACTATGGCTACACCTTC. Translating gives CASNPPTDYGYTF.

The V call is TRBV5-1, the J call TRBJ1-5; D is ambiguous. Trimming cost V 4 bases and J 5 bases, with 13 bases left between them. The CDR3 has 14 residues. The germline V gene encodes CDR1 SGHRS and CDR2 YFSETQ. The CDR3 sequence is CASSPTGLDQPQHF. The DNA for the CDR3 is TGCGCCAGCAGCCCTACCGGGTTAGATCAGCCCCAGCATTTT.